This T cell receptor (beta chain) is from a study of T-cell memory formation after mild COVID-19. TCRdb ran MiXCR on the 5' RACE reads and lists one entry per CDR3 protein. The sample includes approximately 290,000 distinct CDR3 sequences, approximately 16% seen only once; the top ten take 22%. Germline assignment: CDR1 SGHTA and CDR2 FQGNSA. The CDR3 is 17 amino acids. V shed 5 bases and J 8 bases; nucleotides not matched to a gene: 18. The clonotype was recovered from a man in his late teens or twenties who had mild COVID-19 (a few samples of this study predate the infection). Cell type and time point are not known. The V gene is TRBV7-2, the J gene TRBJ1-2, with 9 nucleotides matching TRBD1. The sample was PBMCs or a T cell subset sorted from them (not recorded which). The CDR3 spells CASSVQTGQGSSWGYTF. CDR3 bases: TGTGCCAGCAGCGTACAAACGGGACAGGGATCCTCATGGGGCTACACCTTC.